These T cell receptor beta chains were read from a single sample in a study of cytomegalovirus exposure and HLA in healthy donors. Here immunoSEQ multiplex PCR was the method, and the copy in TCRdb shows in-frame clones only, minus some. Of 90,000 to 150,000 clones in the sample, approximately 87% were seen once. The sample taken for sequencing was PBMCs. These receptor sequences come from a woman between 18 and 30 years old in good health and CMV-seropositive. CDR3s include the opening cysteine and the closing phenylalanine or tryptophan.

J,V,CDR3
TRBJ1-4,TRBV7-6,CASSPGGSGATNIATNEKLFF
TRBJ1-2,TRBV5-6,CASSLDRDGDYGYTF
TRBJ2-3,TRBV4-1,CASSQGYGADTQYF
TRBJ1-2,TRBV27,CASSPLGVRVGYGYTF
TRBJ2-7,TRBV11-2,CASSIQGTSYEQYF
TRBJ2-7,TRBV6-5,CASSASTSYGQYF
TRBJ2-7,TRBV29-1,CSVAKRGPYEQYF
TRBJ2-7,TRBV7-6,CASSLGGGEQYF
TRBJ1-4,TRBV28,CASTMGGGSEKLFF
TRBJ1-1,TRBV6-1,CASSLGGLNTEAFF
TRBJ2-3,TRBV5-4,CASSRSGRGTDTQYF
TRBJ2-2,TRBV18,CASSPDRSGELFF
TRBJ2-3,TRBV11-2,CASSTNRGDTQYF
TRBJ2-5,TRBV6-1,CASSPGLVETQYF
TRBJ2-5,TRBV6-5,CASRYRGRETQYF
TRBJ2-1,TRBV2,CASSALAGLYNEQFF
TRBJ2-1,TRBV19,CASSIGGGVLGSYNEQFF
TRBJ2-4,TRBV5-4,CASSRWGGGVNNIQYF
TRBJ1-3,TRBV7-9,CASSFGGSGNTIYF